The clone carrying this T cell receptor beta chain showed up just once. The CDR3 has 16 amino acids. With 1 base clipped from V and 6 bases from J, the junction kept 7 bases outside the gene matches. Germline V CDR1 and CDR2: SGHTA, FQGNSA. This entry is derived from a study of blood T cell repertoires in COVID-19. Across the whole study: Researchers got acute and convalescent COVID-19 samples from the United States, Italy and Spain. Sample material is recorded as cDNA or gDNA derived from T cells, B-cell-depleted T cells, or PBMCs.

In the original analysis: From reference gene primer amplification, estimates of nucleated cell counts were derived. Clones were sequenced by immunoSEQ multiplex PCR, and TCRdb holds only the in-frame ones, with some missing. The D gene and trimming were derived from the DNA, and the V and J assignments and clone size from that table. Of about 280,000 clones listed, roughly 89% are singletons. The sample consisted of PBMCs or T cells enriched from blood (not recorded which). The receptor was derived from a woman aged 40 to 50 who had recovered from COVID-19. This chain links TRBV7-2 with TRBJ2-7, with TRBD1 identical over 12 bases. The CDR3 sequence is CASSLVLLGQGAEQYF. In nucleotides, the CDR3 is TGTGCCAGCAGCTTAGTTCTTCTGGGACAGGGGGCCGAGCAGTACTTC.